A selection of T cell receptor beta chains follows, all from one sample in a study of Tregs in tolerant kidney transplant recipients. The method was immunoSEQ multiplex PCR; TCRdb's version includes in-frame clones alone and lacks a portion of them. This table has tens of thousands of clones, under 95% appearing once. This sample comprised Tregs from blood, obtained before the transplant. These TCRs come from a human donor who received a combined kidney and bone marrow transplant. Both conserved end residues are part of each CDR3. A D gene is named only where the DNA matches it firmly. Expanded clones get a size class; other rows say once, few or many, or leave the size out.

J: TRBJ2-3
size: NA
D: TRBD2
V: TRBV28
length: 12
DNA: TGTGCCAGCACGACTAGCAAATATACGCAGTATTTT
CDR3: CASTTSKYTQYF

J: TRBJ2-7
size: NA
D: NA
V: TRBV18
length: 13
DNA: TGTGCCAGCTCACCATCCCAGAGCTACGAGCAGTACTTC
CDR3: CASSPSQSYEQYF

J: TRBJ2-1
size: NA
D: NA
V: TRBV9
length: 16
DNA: TGTGCCAGCAGCGTAGGAGACGGAGCGGGCGTAATGGGGCAGTTCTTC
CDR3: CASSVGDGAGVMGQFF

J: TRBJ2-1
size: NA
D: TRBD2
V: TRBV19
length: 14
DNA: TGTGCCACTCTCGGACTAGCGGGTAGGAATGAGCAGTTCTTC
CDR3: CATLGLAGRNEQFF

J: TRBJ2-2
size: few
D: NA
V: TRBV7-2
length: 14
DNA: TGTGCCAGCAGCTTAGCGTCTTTCACCGGGGAGCTGTTTTTT
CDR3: CASSLASFTGELFF

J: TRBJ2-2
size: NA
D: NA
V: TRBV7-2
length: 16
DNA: TGTGCCAGCAGCTTAAGGCAGGGGGGAATCACCGGGGAGCTGTTTTTT
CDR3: CASSLRQGGITGELFF

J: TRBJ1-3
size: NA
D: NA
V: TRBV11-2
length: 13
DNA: TGTGCCAGCAGCTTAGTGTCTGGAAACACCATATATTTT
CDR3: CASSLVSGNTIYF

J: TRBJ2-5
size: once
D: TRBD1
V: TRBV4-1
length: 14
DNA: TGCGCCAGCAGCAGCGGACAGGCTCGGGAGACCCAGTACTTC
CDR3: CASSSGQARETQYF

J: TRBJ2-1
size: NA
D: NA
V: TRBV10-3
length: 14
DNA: TGTGCCATCAGACCGACTAGTTCCTACAATGAGCAGTTCTTC
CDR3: CAIRPTSSYNEQFF

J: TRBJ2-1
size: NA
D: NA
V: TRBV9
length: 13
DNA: TGTGCCAGCAGCGTAGGGGTAGCCACCCAGCAGTTCTTC
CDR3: CASSVGVATQQFF

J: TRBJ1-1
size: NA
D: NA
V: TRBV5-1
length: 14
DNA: TGCGCCAGCAGCCCGGGGACGGGGAACACTGAAGCTTTCTTT
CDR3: CASSPGTGNTEAFF

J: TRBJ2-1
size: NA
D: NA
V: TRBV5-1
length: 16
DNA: TGCGCCAGCAGCTTGGTGCCGACCCGCGGAGACAATGAGCAGTTCTTC
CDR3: CASSLVPTRGDNEQFF

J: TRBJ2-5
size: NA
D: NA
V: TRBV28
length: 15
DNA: TGTGCCAGCAGTTTGTCTGCGACTAGGGGCGAGACCCAGTACTTC
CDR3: CASSLSATRGETQYF

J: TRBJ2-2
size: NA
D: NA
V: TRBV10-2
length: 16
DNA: TGCGCCAGCAGTAGTAGAACGGCCGTATTCACCGGGGAGCTGTTTTTT
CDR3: CASSSRTAVFTGELFF

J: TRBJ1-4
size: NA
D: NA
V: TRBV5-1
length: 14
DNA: TGCGCCAGCAGCGCGGGACCGACGGATGAAAAACTGTTTTTT
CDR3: CASSAGPTDEKLFF

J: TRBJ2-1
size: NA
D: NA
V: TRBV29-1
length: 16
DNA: TGCAGCGTTGTCCCGTTACGGTTGGTGGGATCGAGTGAGCAGTTCTTC
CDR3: CSVVPLRLVGSSEQFF

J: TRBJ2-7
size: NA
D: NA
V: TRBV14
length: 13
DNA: TGTGCCAGCAGCCAAATCCCCAGGCAAGAGCAGTACTTC
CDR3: CASSQIPRQEQYF

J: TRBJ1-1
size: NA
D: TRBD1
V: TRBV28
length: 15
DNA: TGTGCCAGCAGCTCCGGGACAGAGGGCCGGGCTGAAGCTTTCTTT
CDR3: CASSSGTEGRAEAFF

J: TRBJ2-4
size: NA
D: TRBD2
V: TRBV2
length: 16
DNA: TGTGCCAGCAGTGGGCGGGGGGACGGGGTAAAAAACATTCAGTACTTC
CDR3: CASSGRGDGVKNIQYF

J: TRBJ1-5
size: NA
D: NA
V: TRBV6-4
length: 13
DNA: TGTGCCAGCAGCCCGGACAGCAATCAGCCCCAGCATTTT
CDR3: CASSPDSNQPQHF

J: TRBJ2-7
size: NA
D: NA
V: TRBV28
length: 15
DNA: TGTGCCAGCAGCCCTTCGGGGGCCTCCCTTTACGAGCAGTACTTC
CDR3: CASSPSGASLYEQYF

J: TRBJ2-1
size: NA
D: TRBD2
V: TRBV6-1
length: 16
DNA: TGTGCCAGCAGTGAACTCGGGGGGAGCTCCTACAATGAGCAGTTCTTC
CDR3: CASSELGGSSYNEQFF

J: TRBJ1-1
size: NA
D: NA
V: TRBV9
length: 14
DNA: TGTGCCAGCAGCGTAGGGCAGATGAACACTGAAGCTTTCTTT
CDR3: CASSVGQMNTEAFF

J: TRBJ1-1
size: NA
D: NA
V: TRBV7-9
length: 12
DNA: TGTGCCAGCAGCCTAAAGAACACTGAAGCTTTCTTT
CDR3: CASSLKNTEAFF

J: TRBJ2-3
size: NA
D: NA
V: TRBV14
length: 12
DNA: TGTGCCAGCAGCCAAGTCCCAGATACGCAGTATTTT
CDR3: CASSQVPDTQYF

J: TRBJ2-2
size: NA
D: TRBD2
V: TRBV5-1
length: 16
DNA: TGCGCCAGCATAAAAACGGGAGGGGCGAACACCGGGGAGCTGTTTTTT
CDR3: CASIKTGGANTGELFF

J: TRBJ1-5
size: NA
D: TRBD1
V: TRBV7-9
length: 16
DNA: TGTGCCAGCAGCTTAGCCGGGACAGGGGGGAATCAGCCCCAGCATTTT
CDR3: CASSLAGTGGNQPQHF

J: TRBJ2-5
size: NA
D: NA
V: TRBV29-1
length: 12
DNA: TGCAGCGTTGACGCCAGGGGAGAGACCCAGTACTTC
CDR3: CSVDARGETQYF

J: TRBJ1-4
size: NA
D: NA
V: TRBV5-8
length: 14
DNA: TGTGCCAGCAGCCCAGGGGCAGGAGGTGAAAAACTGTTTTTT
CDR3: CASSPGAGGEKLFF

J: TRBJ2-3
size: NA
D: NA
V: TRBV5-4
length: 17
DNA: TGTGCCAGCAGCCCGGAATTGGACTTTTCTAGCACAGATACGCAGTATTTT
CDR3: CASSPELDFSSTDTQYF

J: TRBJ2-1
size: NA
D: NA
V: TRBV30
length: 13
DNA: TGTGCCTGGAGTCGCGGCTTCGCCGCCGGGCAGTTCTTC
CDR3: CAWSRGFAAGQFF

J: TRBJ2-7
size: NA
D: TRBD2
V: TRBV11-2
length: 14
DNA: TGTGCCAGCAGCTCGATCAGGGAGGGCGGCGAGCAGTACTTC
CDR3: CASSSIREGGEQYF

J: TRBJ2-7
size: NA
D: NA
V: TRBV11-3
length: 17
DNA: TGTGCCAGCAGCCCATTCCCCCCCGGGGTGGTCCCGTACGAGCAGTACTTC
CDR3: CASSPFPPGVVPYEQYF

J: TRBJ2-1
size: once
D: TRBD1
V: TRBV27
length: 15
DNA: TGTGCCAGCAGTTTAGGGACAGGGGGCCCGGATGAGCAGTTCTTC
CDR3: CASSLGTGGPDEQFF

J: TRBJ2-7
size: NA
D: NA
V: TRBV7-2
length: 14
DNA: TGTGCCAGCAGCTTATACAGGGAGAAATACGAGCAGTACTTC
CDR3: CASSLYREKYEQYF

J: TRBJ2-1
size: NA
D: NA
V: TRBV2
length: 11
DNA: TGTGCCAGCAGCGAGGGGGGGGAGCAGTTCTTC
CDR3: CASSEGGEQFF

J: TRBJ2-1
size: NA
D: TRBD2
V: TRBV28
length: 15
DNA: TGTGCCAGCAGTTTAGGGCTAGCGGGAGTACATGAGCAGTTCTTC
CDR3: CASSLGLAGVHEQFF

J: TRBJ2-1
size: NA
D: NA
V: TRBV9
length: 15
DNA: TGTGCCAGCAGCGTCTCGGCGAGCTCCTACAATGAGCAGTTCTTC
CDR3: CASSVSASSYNEQFF

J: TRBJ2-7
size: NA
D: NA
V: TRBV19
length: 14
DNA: TGTGCCAGTAGTATAAGCTCCGGGAACTACGAGCAGTACTTC
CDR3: CASSISSGNYEQYF

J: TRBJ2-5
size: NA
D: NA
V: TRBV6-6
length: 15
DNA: TGTGCCAGCAGTTACCAGGGGTCCTTACAAGAGACCCAGTACTTC
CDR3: CASSYQGSLQETQYF

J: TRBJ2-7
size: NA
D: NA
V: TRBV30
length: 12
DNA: TGTGCCTGGAGTGCTAGCTCCTACGAGCAGTACTTC
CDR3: CAWSASSYEQYF

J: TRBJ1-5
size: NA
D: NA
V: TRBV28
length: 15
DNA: TGTGCCAGCAGTTTTCTCATGAATAGCAATCAGCCCCAGCATTTT
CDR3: CASSFLMNSNQPQHF